The clone carrying this T cell receptor (beta chain) has a handful of counts. The data stem from a study of shared clonotypes between healthy human individuals. About the study: Each donor's CD4 naive and CD4 memory cells filled three plates apiece, CD8 naive two, and CD8 memory one.

The protocol was immunoSEQ multiplex PCR, while the TCRdb copy is restricted to in-frame clones and leaves out a portion. The data hold 2 million to 2.5 million clones, with approximately 95% observed a single time. Germline V gene lookup returns CDR1 SGHTA and CDR2 FQGTGA. This CDR3 is 13 amino acids long. V was trimmed by 5 bases and J by 3 bases, leaving 10 bases between them. The chain recombines TRBV7-3 with TRBJ1-1; no firm D call. The TCR originated in a man between 18 and 29 years old in good health. Some clones in this sample may be carry-over from other donors' samples. Sequencing was done on a sample of naive CD4+ T cells from PBMCs. Subset reported: CD45RA+ positively selected. The CDR3 loop reads CASSLGGHTEAFF. Here the CDR3 DNA reads TGTGCCAGCAGCCTTGGTGGTCACACTGAAGCTTTCTTT.